The sequence of this T cell receptor (beta chain) was determined in a study of cytomegalovirus exposure and HLA in healthy donors. Primers included in the PCR were 60 Vbeta and 13 Jbeta primers. Measured with immunoSEQ multiplex PCR; TCRdb has only the in-frame clones, and not every one. This sample carries more than 110,000 clones, with 2% to 3% going to the ten biggest clones. V was pared by 0 bases and J by 1 base, with 6 bases between. The length of the CDR3 is 14 residues. CDR1 is MNHEY and CDR2 is SVGAGI in the germline V gene. For this clone: Other DNA sequences in this sample translate to the same CDR3.

Sequenced sample: PBMCs. The chain is built from TRBV6-5 and TRBJ2-5; perhaps TRBD2 as D (6 bases). The origin of this receptor is a man aged 40-49 years in good health and CMV-seronegative. For the CDR3, the DNA is TGTGCCAGCAGTTACTCGGGGGGCCAAGAGACCCAGTACTTC. Translated, it gives CASSYSGGQETQYF.